In this sample, the clone carrying this T cell receptor (beta chain) turned up once. The entry originates in a study of blood T cell repertoires in COVID-19. Losses at the gene ends were 1 base for V and 7 bases for J; bases not matched to a gene: 12. Per the germline V gene, CDR1 is MGHRA and CDR2 is YSYEKL. The CDR3 extends over 17 amino acids. The assay was immunoSEQ multiplex PCR, and TCRdb's table has in-frame clones only and misses some. The sample holds around 470,000 clones, roughly nine tenths seen once. The J gene is TRBJ2-1, the V gene TRBV4-1; 8 nucleotides align to TRBD1. The TCR was taken from a man aged 18 to 35 with COVID-19, enrolled during active disease. The specimen was peripheral blood. The CDR3 bases are TGCGCCAGCAGCCAAGGGCCGCAGGGGGCGATAAATAATGAGCAGTTCTTC. Encoded protein: CASSQGPQGAINNEQFF.